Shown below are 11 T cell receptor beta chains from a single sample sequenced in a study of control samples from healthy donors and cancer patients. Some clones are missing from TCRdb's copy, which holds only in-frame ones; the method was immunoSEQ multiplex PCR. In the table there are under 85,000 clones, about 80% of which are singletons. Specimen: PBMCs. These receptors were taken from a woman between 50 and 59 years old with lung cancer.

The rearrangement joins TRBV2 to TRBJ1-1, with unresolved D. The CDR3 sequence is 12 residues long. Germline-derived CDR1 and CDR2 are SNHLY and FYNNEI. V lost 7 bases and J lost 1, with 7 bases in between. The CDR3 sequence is CASIEANTEAFF. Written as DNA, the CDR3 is TGTGCCAGCATTGAGGCGAACACTGAAGCTTTCTTT.

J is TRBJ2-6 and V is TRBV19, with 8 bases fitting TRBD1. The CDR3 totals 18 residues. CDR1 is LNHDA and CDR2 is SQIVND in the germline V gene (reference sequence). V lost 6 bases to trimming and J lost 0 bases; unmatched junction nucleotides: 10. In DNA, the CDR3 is TGTGCCAGTAGATACGGGACAGGATGGAACTCTGGGGCCAACGTCCTGACTTTC. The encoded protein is CASRYGTGWNSGANVLTF. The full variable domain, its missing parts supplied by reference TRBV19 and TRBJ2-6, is DGGITQSPKYLFRKEGQNVTLSCEQNLNHDAMYWYRQDPGQGLRLIYYSQIVNDFQKGDIAEGYSVSREKKESFPLTVTSAQKNPTAFYLCASRYGTGWNSGANVLTFGAGSRLTVL.

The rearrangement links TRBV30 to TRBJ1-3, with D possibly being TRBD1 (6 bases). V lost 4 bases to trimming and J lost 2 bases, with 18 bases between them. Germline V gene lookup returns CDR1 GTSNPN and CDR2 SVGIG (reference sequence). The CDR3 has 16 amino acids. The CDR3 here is CAWIGEGGRTGNTIYF. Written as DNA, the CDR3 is TGTGCCTGGATAGGAGAGGGGGGCAGGACTGGAAACACCATATATTTT.

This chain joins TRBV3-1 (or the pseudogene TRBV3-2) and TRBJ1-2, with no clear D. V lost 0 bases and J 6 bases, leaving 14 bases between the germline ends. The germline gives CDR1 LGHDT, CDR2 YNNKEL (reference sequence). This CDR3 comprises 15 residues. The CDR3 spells CASSQDLEGVNGYTF. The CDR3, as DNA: TGTGCCAGCAGCCAAGATCTTGAGGGAGTGAATGGCTACACCTTC.

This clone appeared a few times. CDR3 amino acids: CASSLILAAGYNEQFF. The CDR3 coding sequence is TGTGCCAGCAGCTTAATACTAGCGGCTGGATACAATGAGCAGTTCTTC. The genes are TRBV7-3 and TRBJ2-1; 8 nucleotides align to TRBD2. CDR1 is SGHTA, CDR2 FQGTGA, per germline. The CDR3 is made up of 16 amino acids. V dropped 1 base and J dropped 4; count of bases not matched to a gene: 6.

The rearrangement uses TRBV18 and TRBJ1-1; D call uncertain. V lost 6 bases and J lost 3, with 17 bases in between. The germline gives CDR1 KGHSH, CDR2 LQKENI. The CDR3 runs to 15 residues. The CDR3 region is CASSPGRMRHTEAFF. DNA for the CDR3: TGTGCCAGCTCTCCGGGAAGGATGAGGCACACTGAAGCTTTCTTT. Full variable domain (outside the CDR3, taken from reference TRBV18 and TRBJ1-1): NAGVMQNPRHLVRRRGQEARLRCSPMKGHSHVYWYRQLPEEGLKFMVYLQKENIIDESGMPKERFSAEFPKEGPSILRIQQVVRGDSAAYFCASSPGRMRHTEAFFGQGTRLTVV.

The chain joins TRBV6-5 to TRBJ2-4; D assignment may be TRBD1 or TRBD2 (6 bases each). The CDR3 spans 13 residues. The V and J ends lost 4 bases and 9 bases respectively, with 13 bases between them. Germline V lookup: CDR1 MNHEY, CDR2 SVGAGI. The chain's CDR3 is CASSSSGEAIQYF. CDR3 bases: TGTGCCAGCAGTTCCTCAGGGGAGGCCATTCAGTACTTC.

The chain's CDR3 is CASSFTGVVGNEQFF. The CDR3 DNA follows: TGTGCCAGCAGTTTCACAGGGGTTGTAGGCAATGAGCAGTTCTTC. V gene TRBV7-3 combines with J gene TRBJ2-1, with 7 bases lining up with TRBD1. The CDR3 has 15 amino acids. From germline, CDR1 is SGHTA and CDR2 FQGTGA. With 6 bases clipped from V and 6 bases from J, the junction kept 11 bases outside the gene matches.

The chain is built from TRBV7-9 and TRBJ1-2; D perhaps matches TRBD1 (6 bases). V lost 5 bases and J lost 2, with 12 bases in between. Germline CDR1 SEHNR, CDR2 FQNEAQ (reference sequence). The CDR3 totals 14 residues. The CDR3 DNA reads TGTGCCAGCAGCCCTACGCAGGGGAACTATGGCTACACCTTC. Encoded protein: CASSPTQGNYGYTF.

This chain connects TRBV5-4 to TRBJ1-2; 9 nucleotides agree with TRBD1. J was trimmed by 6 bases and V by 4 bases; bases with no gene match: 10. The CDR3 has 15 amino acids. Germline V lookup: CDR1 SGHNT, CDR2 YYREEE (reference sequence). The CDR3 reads CASSAADRGWDGYTF. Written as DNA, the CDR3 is TGTGCCAGCAGCGCAGCCGACAGGGGGTGGGATGGCTACACCTTC.

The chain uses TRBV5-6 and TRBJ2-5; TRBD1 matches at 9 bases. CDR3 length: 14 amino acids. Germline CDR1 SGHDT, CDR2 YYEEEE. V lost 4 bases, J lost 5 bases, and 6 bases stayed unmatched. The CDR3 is CASSPKTGGETQYF. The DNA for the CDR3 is TGTGCCAGCAGCCCTAAGACAGGGGGGGAGACCCAGTACTTC.